The next 7 T cell receptor beta chains were all read from a single sample in a study of T cells in Graves' hyperthyroidism and ophthalmopathy (dated by TCRdb to between 2018 and 2021). The library relied on multiplex PCR. Sequencing used an Illumina HiSeq 2000. TCR beta CDR3 regions were amplified from RNA transcripts. The TCR CDR3 was subjected to a first round of RT-PCR using the HTBI primer set and the Qiagen OneStep RT-PCR kit. TCRdb applied fastp at Q25 and MiXCR to the public reads, then kept only in-frame beta chains. Rows are unified per CDR3 protein, each entry keeping the most common DNA and genes. Present in this sample are approximately 530,000 distinct CDR3 sequences, approximately 16% of which were seen just once. Jointly, the top ten make up around a sixth of the sample. The specimen sequenced was blood. The receptors shown here come from a woman aged 18-29 years with Graves' hyperthyroidism.

This clonotype was detected ten times or more. The chain carries TRBV29-1 and TRBJ2-5; perhaps D is TRBD1 or TRBD2 (5 bases each). The ends were cut back, 3 bases at V and 4 bases at J, with 9 bases in the middle. Germline assignment: CDR1 SQVTM and CDR2 ANQGSEA. CDR3 length: 12 amino acids. The CDR3 protein is CSVEPGTETQYF. CDR3 nucleotide sequence: TGCAGCGTTGAGCCAGGGACAGAGACCCAGTACTTC.

The CDR3 sequence: CASSPGPGEAFF. CDR3 DNA: TGTGCCAGCAGTCCCGGGCCGGGGGAAGCTTTCTTT. The chain uses TRBV12-3 or TRBV12-4 and TRBJ1-1; D gene ambiguous. Trimming left V 5 bases short and J 8 bases short, with 12 bases between. The CDR3 is made up of 12 amino acids.

This clonotype was seen only a few times. This may come from a read error, since a much larger clone is one base off. V and J are TRBV12-3 or TRBV12-4 and TRBJ2-7; 8 bases are a match to TRBD2. The length of the CDR3 is 18 residues. V dropped 4 bases and J dropped 8; count of bases not matched to a gene: 22. Here the CDR3 reads CASSSVTLRRPAGVKQYF. CDR3 DNA sequence: TGTGCCAGCAGTTCGGTTACTCTGCGGAGACCAGCGGGAGTCAAGCAGTACTTC.

The chain uses TRBV25-1 and TRBJ2-7; 7 bases match TRBD2. Germline CDR1 and CDR2: MGHDK and SYGVNS. The ends lost 1 base at V and 7 bases at J; junction bases unmatched: 4. The CDR3 consists of 13 residues. The CDR3: CASSEWGGGEQYF. The DNA of the CDR3 is TGTGCCAGCAGTGAATGGGGGGGTGGGGAGCAGTACTTC.

This clonotype appeared a few times. The V gene is TRBV6-2 or TRBV6-3, the J gene TRBJ2-1; the match to TRBD2 covers 7 bases. Per germline, CDR1 MNHEY and CDR2 SVGEGT. This CDR3 has 14 residues. J lost 6 bases, V lost 5 bases, and 7 bases had no gene match. The CDR3 region is CASSPGLVPNEQFF. The CDR3 DNA reads as TGTGCCAGCAGTCCCGGACTAGTACCCAATGAGCAGTTCTTC.

This clonotype has a count of ten or more. V gene TRBV5-1 combines with J gene TRBJ2-1, with TRBD2 identical over 11 bases. The V gene end was trimmed by 3 bases and the J gene end by 2 bases; junction bases not matched to a gene: 7. This CDR3 contains 17 residues. The germline CDR1 and CDR2 sequences are SGHRS and YFSETQ. CDR3 protein: CASSWERTSGPYNEQFF. The CDR3 region has the DNA TGCGCCAGCAGCTGGGAGAGGACTAGCGGGCCCTACAATGAGCAGTTCTTC. The variable domain in full, completed from reference TRBV5-1 and TRBJ2-1, reads KAGVTQTPRYLIKTRGQQVTLSCSPISGHRSVSWYQQTPGQGLQFLFEYFSETQRNKGNFPGRFSGRQFSNSRSEMNVSTLELGDSALYLCASSWERTSGPYNEQFFGPGTRLTVL.

This clonotype turned up a few times. The gene calls are TRBV30 and TRBJ1-5; D is perhaps TRBD1 (6 bases). Germline-derived CDR1 and CDR2 are GTSNPN and SVGIG (reference sequence). Trimming stripped 0 bases from V and 7 bases from J, with 13 bases between. The CDR3 is made up of 14 amino acids. The CDR3 reads CAWSVEGGGQPQHF. The CDR3 DNA reads TGTGCCTGGAGTGTAGAAGGGGGTGGACAGCCCCAGCATTTT.